This T cell receptor beta chain was profiled in a study of T-cell reconstitution after alpha-beta-depleted transplantation in children. This CDR3 region has 14 residues. Germline assignment: CDR1 MNHEY and CDR2 SVGAGI. The V end was cut by 4 bases, the J end by 3 bases, with 10 bases between. Unique molecular identifiers were used to barcode this TCRbeta library. TCRdb independently ran MiXCR on the PCR reads; one entry per CDR3 protein. The repertoire holds 400,000 to 450,000 distinct CDR3 sequences, with around two fifths as singletons. The chain has TRBV6-5 and TRBJ2-4; the D is unclear. Material: PBMCs, obtained before TCRalphabeta/CD19-depleted stem cell transplant. The origin of this receptor is a girl aged 2 to 9 with aplastic anemia, due to receive a stem cell transplant. The CDR3 nucleotides read TGTGCCAGCAGTTCCGTGGTTGACAAAAACATTCAGTACTTC. Amino acids: CASSSVVDKNIQYF.